Shown below are 13 T cell receptor beta chains from a single sample sequenced in a study of cytomegalovirus exposure and HLA in healthy donors. The PCR ran on 60 Vbeta and 13 Jbeta primers. Libraries were prepared by immunoSEQ multiplex PCR; TCRdb keeps only in-frame clonotypes and omits some of them. The sample holds 150,000 to 200,000 clones; roughly 80% are singletons and the top ten take approximately 14%. Sequencing input: PBMCs. The receptors here all came from a woman in her forties in good health and CMV-seronegative.

The chain recombines TRBV6-1 with TRBJ2-1; 8 bases match TRBD2. After removal of 0 bases from V and 7 bases from J, the junction contained 8 bases not matched to a gene. The CDR3 is 16 amino acids. Per germline, CDR1 MNHNS and CDR2 SASEGT. In nucleotides, the CDR3 is TGTGCCAGCAGTGAAGCGCGGCTAGCGGGTTATAATGAGCAGTTCTTC. Protein product: CASSEARLAGYNEQFF.

The table lists this clone with a few counts. The rearrangement links TRBV5-4 to TRBJ1-1; possibly TRBD1 for D (6 bases). The V end lost 4 bases, the J end lost 8 bases, and 21 bases lay between the germline ends. This CDR3 contains 15 residues. Germline CDR1 SGHNT, CDR2 YYREEE (reference sequence). The CDR3: CASSGLTGPKAEAFF. The CDR3 nucleotides read TGTGCCAGCAGCGGACTGACAGGTCCGAAGGCAGAAGCTTTCTTT.

This chain joins TRBV20-1 and TRBJ1-4; D gene unclear. The CDR3 runs 10 residues. The V end lost 6 bases, the J end lost 8 bases, and 7 bases lay between the germline ends. Per the germline V gene, CDR1 is DFQATT and CDR2 is SNEGSKA (reference sequence). The CDR3 loop is CSALGEKLFF. Here the CDR3 DNA reads TGCAGTGCCCTCGGGGAAAAACTGTTTTTT.

The chain links TRBV6-6 to TRBJ2-3; maybe TRBD1 (6 bases). The germline V gene encodes CDR1 MNHNY and CDR2 SVGAGI (reference sequence). This CDR3 comprises 14 residues. The germline V and J ends were trimmed by 5 bases and 3 bases, with 12 bases remaining between them. Here the CDR3 DNA reads TGTGCCAGCAGTCCTAACAGGGAAACAGATACGCAGTATTTT. Protein: CASSPNRETDTQYF.

A word on this clone: The sample holds other DNA sequences that translate to the same CDR3. The gene calls are TRBV7-7 and TRBJ2-5; the match to TRBD2 covers 15 bases. V shed 5 bases, J shed 4 bases, and the junction held 2 bases outside the gene matches. In germline, CDR1 is SSHAT, CDR2 FNYEAQ (reference sequence). The CDR3 has 15 residues. The CDR3 nucleotides are TGTGCCAGCAGCCGGACTAGCGGGGGGGTAGAGACCCAGTACTTC. It translates to CASSRTSGGVETQYF.

The chain links TRBV29-1 to TRBJ1-2, with D perhaps TRBD1 (6 bases). Trimming stripped 5 bases from V and 2 bases from J, with 12 bases between. Germline lookup yields CDR1 SQVTM and CDR2 ANQGSEA. This CDR3 is built from 13 residues. For the CDR3, the DNA is TGCAGCGTTAGCCGGGACAAGAACTATGGCTACACCTTC. Translation gives CSVSRDKNYGYTF.

This clone showed up just once. The chain employs TRBV5-1 and TRBJ2-5; TRBD1 is a possible D gene (6 bases). The CDR3 has 15 residues. V lost 4 bases and J lost 2, with 15 bases in between. Per the germline V gene, CDR1 is SGHRS and CDR2 is YFSETQ. DNA for the CDR3: TGCGCCAGCAGCGCCGGACGGACAGATCAAGAGACCCAGTACTTC. It encodes CASSAGRTDQETQYF.

The rearrangement joins TRBV15 to TRBJ2-7, with TRBD2 matching over 7 bases. Germline-derived CDR1 and CDR2 are LNHNV and YYDKDF (reference sequence). V trimming: 0 bases; J trimming: 2 bases; junction bases outside the gene matches: 4. The CDR3 has 15 residues. The CDR3 sequence: CATSREGGRPYEQYF. CDR3 nucleotides: TGTGCCACCAGCAGAGAGGGCGGGAGACCCTACGAGCAGTACTTC.

The chain uses TRBV28 and TRBJ2-7, with unresolved D. V lost 6 bases and J 9 bases, leaving 18 bases between the germline ends. Germline CDR1 MDHEN, CDR2 SYDVKM. This CDR3 region has 13 residues. The CDR3 loop is CASSPNSHPGQYF. Here the CDR3 DNA reads TGTGCCAGCAGCCCTAATTCTCACCCAGGGCAGTACTTC.

The J gene is TRBJ1-1, the V gene TRBV5-5; D call uncertain. The CDR3 totals 15 residues. Germline V gene data show CDR1 as SGHKS and CDR2 as YYEKEE (reference sequence). The V and J ends lost 3 bases and 4 bases respectively, with 16 bases between them. CDR3 protein: CASSSRTDDSTEAFF. CDR3 coding DNA: TGTGCCAGCAGCTCGCGAACAGATGATAGCACTGAAGCTTTCTTT.

The chain links TRBV14 to TRBJ1-6, with D unclear. V dropped 4 bases and J dropped 8 bases, with 18 bases sitting between them. Germline V gene data show CDR1 as SGHDN and CDR2 as FVKESK. This CDR3 has 16 amino acids. The DNA for the CDR3 is TGTGCCAGCAGCCCAACTGGTCCTCCTTCGTATTCACCCCTCCACTTT. Translation gives CASSPTGPPSYSPLHF.

This chain links TRBV6-5 with TRBJ1-5; 7 nucleotides line up with TRBD1. The CDR3 spans 14 residues. V gave up 6 bases and J gave up 5 bases; unmatched junction bases: 7. From germline, CDR1 is MNHEY and CDR2 SVGAGI. The CDR3 is CASSFGQADQPQHF. The CDR3 DNA reads TGTGCCAGCAGCTTCGGACAGGCAGATCAGCCCCAGCATTTT.

A word on this clone: The same CDR3 arises from other DNA sequences in this sample as well. This sequence joins TRBV18 and TRBJ2-7, with 8 bases identical to TRBD1. Germline CDR1 and CDR2: KGHSH and LQKENI. V lost 3 bases and J lost 4; bases outside the gene matches: 2. The CDR3 is 13 residues long. CDR3 sequence reads: CASSPRQGYEQYF. The CDR3 coding sequence is TGTGCCAGCTCACCGCGACAGGGGTACGAGCAGTACTTC.